The next 9 T cell receptor beta chains were all read from a single sample in a study of CD8 T cells in ankylosing spondylitis. Study outcomes and limitations: A motif of eight highly homologous TCR beta variants was seen as apparently characteristic of ankylosing spondylitis blood.

TCRdb re-derived calls from the 5' RACE reads in MiXCR, one entry per CDR3 protein. Among just under 550,000 distinct CDR3 sequences, roughly 12% were seen once, and the ten largest hold approximately 7%. These receptors have no identified antigens. Material for sequencing was blood, either unsorted or a sorted T cell fraction (not recorded which). The receptors come from a male donor with ankylosing spondylitis.

This clonotype was detected a few times. The chain is built from TRBV24-1 and TRBJ2-1, with TRBD1 as a possible D gene (6 bases). Trimming pared 6 bases from V and 4 bases from J, leaving 9 bases between. The CDR3 consists of 13 residues. Germline values: CDR1 KGHDR, CDR2 SFDVKD. CDR3 amino acids: CATSRTEYNEQFF. The DNA of the CDR3 is TGTGCCACCAGTCGGACAGAATACAATGAGCAGTTCTTC.

CDR3 loop: CASLQAGRSSEAFF. CDR3 DNA sequence: TGTGCTAGTTTGCAGGCAGGGAGGTCCTCTGAAGCTTTCTTT. J is TRBJ1-1 and V is TRBV12-5, with D possibly being TRBD1 (5 bases). Per the germline V gene, CDR1 is LGHNT and CDR2 is FRNRAP. The CDR3 loop spans 14 amino acids. V shed 8 bases and J shed 6 bases, with 19 bases lying between them.

This clonotype was seen many times. V is TRBV11-2 and J is TRBJ2-1; TRBD2 agrees at 7 bases. Germline-derived CDR1 and CDR2 are SGHAT and FQNNGV. There are 14 residues in the CDR3. Losses at the gene ends were 1 base for V and 10 bases for J; bases not matched to a gene: 7. This chain's CDR3 is CASSLGLAVREQFF. The CDR3, as DNA: TGTGCCAGCAGCTTAGGACTAGCTGTGAGGGAGCAGTTCTTC. Full variable domain (outside the CDR3, taken from reference TRBV11-2 and TRBJ2-1): EAGVAQSPRYKIIEKRQSVAFWCNPISGHATLYWYQQILGQGPKLLIQFQNNGVVDDSQLPKDRFSAERLKGVDSTLKIQPAKLEDSAVYLCASSLGLAVREQFFGPGTRLTVL.

The chain has TRBV14 and TRBJ2-1; 8 nucleotides align to TRBD2. J lost 0 bases, V lost 2 bases, and 3 bases had no gene match. The CDR3 spans 16 residues. Germline-derived CDR1 and CDR2 are SGHDN and FVKESK. CDR3 sequence (DNA): TGTGCCAGCAGCCAACTCAGCGGGAGCTCCTACAATGAGCAGTTCTTC. Translated: CASSQLSGSSYNEQFF.

This clonotype was counted many times. The chain uses TRBV20-1 and TRBJ2-5; D is possibly TRBD1 (5 bases). Deletions cut 1 base from V and 4 bases from J, with 13 bases between. Germline V gene sequence: CDR1 DFQATT, CDR2 SNEGSKA (reference sequence). This CDR3 region has 14 residues. CDR3 sequence reads: CSARVRTQGETQYF. The CDR3 nucleotides read TGCAGTGCTAGAGTCAGGACCCAGGGAGAGACCCAGTACTTC.

This chain joins TRBV6-1 and TRBJ2-1; 9 bases are shared with TRBD2. The V and J ends lost 8 bases and 6 bases, in that order; junction bases with no gene match: 11. Per germline, CDR1 MNHNS and CDR2 SASEGT. The CDR3 is 15 residues long. The CDR3 DNA reads TGTGCCAGCCGCCTGGAAGGACTAGCGACCAATGAGCAGTTCTTC. This codes for CASRLEGLATNEQFF.

A few counts support this clonotype. The rearrangement joins TRBV10-3 to TRBJ1-4; 7 bases align to TRBD1. Germline values: CDR1 ENHRY, CDR2 SYGVKD. The ends lost 3 bases at V and 8 bases at J; junction bases unmatched: 9. The CDR3 has 15 residues. In nucleotides, the CDR3 is TGTGCCATCAGTGATTTCGACAGGGTGCGAGAAAAACTGTTTTTT. This codes for CAISDFDRVREKLFF.

The chain uses TRBV15 and TRBJ2-3; no reliable D call. In germline, CDR1 is LNHNV, CDR2 YYDKDF (reference sequence). CDR3 size: 17 residues. The V gene lost 1 base and the J gene lost 0 bases, with 14 bases spanning the gap. Here the CDR3 DNA reads TGTGCCACCAGCAGAGCCGTGCAGCCTACTAGCACAGATACGCAGTATTTT. Amino acids: CATSRAVQPTSTDTQYF.

For this clonotype: A much larger clone lies a single base off, so this may be a read error. This sequence joins TRBV29-1 and TRBJ2-3; D may be TRBD1 (6 bases). The germline gives CDR1 SQVTM, CDR2 ANQGSEA. V was shortened by 2 bases and J by 0 bases, with 9 bases between the two germline ends. The CDR3 contains 14 residues. The chain's CDR3 is CSVERTASTDTQYF. As DNA, the CDR3 is TGCAGCGTTGAAAGGACAGCTAGCACAGATACGCAGTATTTT.